The 15 T cell receptor beta chains below all came from one sample that was sequenced in a study of cytomegalovirus exposure and HLA in healthy donors. PCR amplification relied on 60 Vbeta primers (plus 13 Jbeta primers). TCRdb keeps only in-frame clones here, not all; method: immunoSEQ multiplex PCR. The profile shows about 160,000 clones, roughly 79% of them singletons. Sequencing was performed on PBMCs. Source of these receptors: a woman aged 45-65 years in good health and CMV-seronegative.

In DNA form, the CDR3 reads TGTGCCAGCAGAGAATTGACAGGGTACAGGTTCTACGAGCAGTACTTC. Translating gives CASRELTGYRFYEQYF. This chain joins TRBV6-1 and TRBJ2-7; 7 bases fit TRBD1. The CDR3 is 16 residues long. V was clipped by 6 bases and J by 3 bases; unmatched bases: 14. From germline, CDR1 is MNHNS and CDR2 SASEGT.

The J gene is TRBJ1-5, the V gene TRBV11-2; no firm D call. V was clipped by 1 base and J by 9 bases, with 10 bases between them. The CDR3 loop spans 13 amino acids. The germline V gene has CDR1 SGHAT and CDR2 FQNNGV. In nucleotides, the CDR3 is TGTGCCAGCAGCTTAGGGTCCGCAGGGCCCCAGCATTTT. Protein sequence: CASSLGSAGPQHF.

Comments on this clone: One end of the junction varies from germline; a read error may be responsible. This chain links TRBV9 with TRBJ2-3; 8 bases match TRBD2. Germline values: CDR1 SGDLS, CDR2 YYNGEE. The CDR3 spans 17 residues. Written as DNA, the CDR3 is TGTGCCAGCAGCGTAGGGTGGGCGGGGGGCCTTACAGATACGCAGAATTTT. Translation: CASSVGWAGGLTDTQNF.

The rearrangement links TRBV11-2 to TRBJ2-5, with 7 bases fitting TRBD2. J lost 5 bases, V lost 0 bases, and 9 bases had no gene match. The CDR3 is 16 residues long. The germline V gene has CDR1 SGHAT and CDR2 FQNNGV. CDR3 bases: TGTGCCAGCAGCTTAGAGCTTCGCGGGGGTAGTGAGACCCAGTACTTC. It codes for CASSLELRGGSETQYF.

In DNA form, the CDR3 reads TGTGCCAGCAGCTTAAGAGGAGGGCAAGAGAACCAGCCCCAGCATTTT. Translated: CASSLRGGQENQPQHF. The J gene is TRBJ1-5, the V gene TRBV7-2; no clear D. Germline V CDR1 and CDR2: SGHTA, FQGNSA. V lost 2 bases and J 7 bases, leaving 18 bases between the germline ends. This CDR3 is built from 16 residues.

The gene calls are TRBV9 and TRBJ2-3, with 11 bases lining up with TRBD1. CDR1 and CDR2 from the germline V gene are SGDLS and YYNGEE. J was trimmed by 2 bases and V by 1 base; bases with no gene match: 9. The CDR3 contains 18 residues. The CDR3 protein is CASSVTPGTGGPTDTQYF. For the CDR3, the DNA is TGTGCCAGCAGCGTAACCCCCGGGACAGGGGGACCCACAGATACGCAGTATTTT.

The rearrangement links TRBV2 to TRBJ1-2; D is perhaps TRBD1 (5 bases). This CDR3 is built from 12 residues. V lost 8 bases to trimming and J lost 4 bases, with 11 bases between them. Germline values: CDR1 SNHLY, CDR2 FYNNEI. CDR3 coding DNA: TGTGCCAGCTTTGGCGACAGCTATGGCTACACCTTC. It is translated as CASFGDSYGYTF.

The genes are TRBV7-9 and TRBJ2-5; 11 nucleotides line up with TRBD2. Germline lookup yields CDR1 SEHNR and CDR2 FQNEAQ (reference sequence). Germline trimming cut 5 bases from V and 5 bases from J; bases unmatched to any gene: 7. CDR3 size: 15 residues. The CDR3 nucleotides read TGTGCCAGCAGCGTAGGGACTAGCGGAACGGAGACCCAGTACTTC. It translates to CASSVGTSGTETQYF.

The gene calls are TRBV4-3 and TRBJ1-1, with D uncertain. Germline CDR1 is LGHNA and CDR2 is YSLEER. V was clipped by 0 bases and J by 5 bases, with 10 bases between them. The CDR3 covers 14 residues. CDR3 coding DNA: TGCGCCAGCAGCCAAGATCGGAGGGTAACTGAAGCTTTCTTT. Translated, it gives CASSQDRRVTEAFF.

The chain employs TRBV9 and TRBJ1-2, with 12 bases lining up with TRBD1. The CDR3 is 16 amino acids. The J segment lost 8 bases and the V segment lost 5 bases, leaving 13 bases of the junction unmatched. Germline values: CDR1 SGDLS, CDR2 YYNGEE. CDR3 nucleotide sequence: TGTGCCAGCAGAGCAACCTCGGGACAGGGGGCCGGAGGCTACACCTTC. This codes for CASRATSGQGAGGYTF.

The chain combines TRBV13 with TRBJ2-3; 9 bases are shared with TRBD2. V gave up 5 bases and J gave up 3 bases; unmatched junction bases: 15. This CDR3 has 18 amino acids. Germline V gene lookup returns CDR1 PRHDT and CDR2 FYEKMQ (reference sequence). The CDR3 DNA reads TGTGCCAGCAGCCCCACCAAGAGGCGGGGGGGCCGAACAGATACGCAGTATTTT. Translated, it gives CASSPTKRRGGRTDTQYF.

The chain links TRBV5-5 to TRBJ2-7; 7 bases agree with TRBD1. The J segment lost 0 bases and the V segment lost 3 bases, leaving 6 bases of the junction unmatched. The CDR3 contains 15 residues. Per germline, CDR1 SGHKS and CDR2 YYEKEE (reference sequence). The CDR3 loop reads CASSSGDSSSYEQYF. Written as DNA, the CDR3 is TGTGCCAGCAGCTCCGGGGACAGTAGCTCCTACGAGCAGTACTTC.

The J gene is TRBJ1-1, the V gene TRBV7-2; 9 nucleotides agree with TRBD1. The CDR3 has 16 amino acids. J gave up 5 bases and V 0 bases, and 7 bases lay outside the gene matches. The germline gives CDR1 SGHTA, CDR2 FQGNSA. CDR3 sequence reads: CASSLAPQGARTEAFF. In nucleotides, the CDR3 is TGTGCCAGCAGCTTAGCCCCACAGGGGGCGAGGACTGAAGCTTTCTTT. The whole variable domain, remainder taken from reference TRBV7-2 and TRBJ1-1, is GAGVSQSPSNKVTEKGKDVELRCDPISGHTALYWYRQSLGQGLEFLIYFQGNSAPDKSGLPSDRFSAERTGGSVSTLTIQRTQQEDSAVYLCASSLAPQGARTEAFFGQGTRLTVV.

In its sample, this clone was seen a few times. The chain carries TRBV4-3 and TRBJ1-6; D is perhaps TRBD1 (5 bases). The germline CDR1 and CDR2 sequences are LGHNA and YSLEER. This CDR3 has 13 amino acids. V was shortened by 1 base and J by 13 bases, with 11 bases between the two germline ends. DNA of the CDR3: TGCGCCAGCAGCCAAGCCCCAGGGTGGCCCCTCCACTTT. Residues: CASSQAPGWPLHF.

V and J are TRBV7-9 and TRBJ2-3; TRBD2 aligns across 10 bases. Germline assignment: CDR1 SEHNR and CDR2 FQNEAQ (reference sequence). The junction had 7 bases not matched to a gene; V was cut back by 5 bases and J by 5 bases. CDR3 length: 15 residues. CDR3 sequence: CASSAAGGRIDTQYF. The CDR3 bases are TGTGCCAGCAGCGCAGCGGGGGGGAGAATAGATACGCAGTATTTT.